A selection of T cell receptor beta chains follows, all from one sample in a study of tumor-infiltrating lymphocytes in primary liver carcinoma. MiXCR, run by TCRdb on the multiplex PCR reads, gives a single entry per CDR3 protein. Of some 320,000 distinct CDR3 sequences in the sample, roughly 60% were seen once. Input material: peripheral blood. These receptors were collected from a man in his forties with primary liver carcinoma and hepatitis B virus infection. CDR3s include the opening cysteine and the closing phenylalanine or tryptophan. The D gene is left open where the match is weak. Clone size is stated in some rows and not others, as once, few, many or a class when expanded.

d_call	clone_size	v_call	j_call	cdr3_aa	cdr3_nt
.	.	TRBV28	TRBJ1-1	CASRRTDTEAFF	TGTGCCAGCAGAAGGACGGACACTGAAGCTTTCTTT
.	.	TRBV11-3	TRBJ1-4	CTSSFWTDATNEKLFF	TGTACCAGCAGCTTTTGGACAGATGCAACTAATGAAAAACTGTTTTTT
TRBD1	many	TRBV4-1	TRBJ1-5	CASSQDSDRDVQPQHF	TGCGCCAGCAGCCAAGATTCGGACAGGGATGTTCAGCCCCAGCATTTT
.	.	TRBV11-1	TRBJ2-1	CASGPEGENGQLF	TGTGCCAGCGGGCCGGAGGGGGAGAATGGGCAGCTCTTC
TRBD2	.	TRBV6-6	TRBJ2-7	CASRPNSTSGILSEQYF	TGTGCCAGCAGGCCGAACTCGACTAGCGGGATCCTTTCCGAGCAGTACTTC
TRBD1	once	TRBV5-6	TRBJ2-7	CARSFGQGRHEQYF	TGTGCCAGAAGCTTCGGACAGGGGAGGCACGAGCAGTACTTC
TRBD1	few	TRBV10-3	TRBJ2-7	CAIGQGGPEQYF	TGTGCCATAGGACAGGGAGGACCCGAGCAGTACTTC
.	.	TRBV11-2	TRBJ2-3	CASNDGILNGTDTQYF	TGTGCCAGCAACGATGGGATTTTAAATGGGACAGATACGCAGTATTTT
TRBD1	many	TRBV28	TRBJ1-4	CASSSRTGSNEKLFF	TGTGCCAGCAGTTCTCGGACAGGGAGTAATGAAAAACTGTTTTTT
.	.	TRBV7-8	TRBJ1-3	CASSLSSGNAIYF	TGTGCCAGCAGCTTAAGCTCTGGAAACGCCATATATTTT
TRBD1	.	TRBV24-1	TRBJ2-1	CATSEPGQGANEQFF	TGTGCCACCAGTGAGCCGGGACAGGGAGCAAATGAGCAGTTCTTC
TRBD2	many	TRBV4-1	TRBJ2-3	CASSLVGGSSTQYF	TGCGCCAGCAGCCTGGTTGGCGGGAGTTCTACGCAGTATTTT
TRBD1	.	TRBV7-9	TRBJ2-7	CASTPGTAGEQYF	TGTGCCAGCACCCCGGGGACAGCCGGCGAGCAGTACTTC
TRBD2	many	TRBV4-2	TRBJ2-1	CASSHATGTSANEQFF	TGTGCCAGCAGCCATGCAACCGGGACTAGCGCCAATGAGCAGTTCTTC
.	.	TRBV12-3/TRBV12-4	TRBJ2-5	CANSAEGSGETQYF	TGTGCCAACAGCGCGGAAGGTTCGGGGGAGACCCAGTACTTC
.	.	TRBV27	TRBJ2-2	CASSTTGELFF	TGTGCCAGCAGCACCACCGGGGAGCTGTTTTTT
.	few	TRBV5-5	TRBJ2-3	CTSSLFRTDTQYF	TGTACTAGCAGCTTGTTTCGCACAGATACGCAGTATTTT
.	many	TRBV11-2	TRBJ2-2	CASSLDRGTGNTGELFF	TGTGCCAGCAGCTTAGATCGAGGCACTGGGAACACCGGGGAGCTGTTTTTT
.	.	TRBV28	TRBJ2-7	CASSLELTYEQYF	TGTGCCAGCAGTCTCGAACTCACCTACGAGCAGTACTTC
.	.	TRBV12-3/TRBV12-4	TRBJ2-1	CASNFRDLQFF	TGTGCCAGCAATTTTAGGGACTTGCAGTTCTTC
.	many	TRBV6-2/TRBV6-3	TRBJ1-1	CASSQRDRSEAFF	TGTGCCAGCAGTCAACGGGACCGATCTGAAGCTTTCTTT
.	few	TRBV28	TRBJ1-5	CASSLSVDNQPQHF	TGTGCCAGCAGTTTATCTGTGGACAATCAGCCCCAGCATTTT
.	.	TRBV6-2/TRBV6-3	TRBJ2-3	CVRSRDTQYF	TGTGTCAGAAGTCGAGATACGCAGTATTTT